This T cell receptor (beta chain) was identified in a study of blood T cell repertoires in COVID-19. Study-level background: Donors in the United States, Italy and Spain gave samples during acute or convalescent COVID-19. From T cells, B-cell-depleted T cells, or PBMCs came the material, which was cDNA or gDNA.

Clones were read by immunoSEQ multiplex PCR, and TCRdb kept only the in-frame ones, dropping some. The data contain about 150,000 clones, 80% of them seen just once; the ten biggest clones take up over 10%. Trimming removed 6 bases at V and 8 bases at J, with 19 bases between. Germline V CDR1 and CDR2: SQVTM, ANQGSEA. The CDR3 runs to 13 residues. This clonotype originated in a man aged 60-69 years with active or convalescent COVID-19. The specimen was peripheral blood. V and J are TRBV29-1 and TRBJ1-2; D might be TRBD1 (6 bases). The CDR3: CSVRQDGAGGYTF. The CDR3 region has the DNA TGCAGCGTCCGACAGGATGGGGCTGGGGGCTACACCTTC.